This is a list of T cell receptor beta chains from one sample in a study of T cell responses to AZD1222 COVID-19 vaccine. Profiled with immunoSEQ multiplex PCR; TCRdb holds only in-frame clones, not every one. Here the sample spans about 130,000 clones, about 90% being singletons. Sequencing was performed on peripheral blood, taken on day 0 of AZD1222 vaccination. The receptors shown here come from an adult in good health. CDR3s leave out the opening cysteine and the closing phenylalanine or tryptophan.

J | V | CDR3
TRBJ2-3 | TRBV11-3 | ASSLGGRRTDTQY
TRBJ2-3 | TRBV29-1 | SVVRGTSFDTQY
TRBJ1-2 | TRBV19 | ATWGGNYGYT
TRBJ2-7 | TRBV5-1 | ASSLDQYEQY
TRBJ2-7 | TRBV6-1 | ASSEVRQAPYEQY
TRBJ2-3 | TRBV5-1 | ASRINLAGGTDTQY
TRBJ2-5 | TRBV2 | ASSGETGNQETQY
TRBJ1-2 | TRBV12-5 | ASHEGAISRTYGYT
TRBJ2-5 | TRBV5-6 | ASSPPLGGETQY
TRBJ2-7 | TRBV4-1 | ASSQVIRDTDYEQY